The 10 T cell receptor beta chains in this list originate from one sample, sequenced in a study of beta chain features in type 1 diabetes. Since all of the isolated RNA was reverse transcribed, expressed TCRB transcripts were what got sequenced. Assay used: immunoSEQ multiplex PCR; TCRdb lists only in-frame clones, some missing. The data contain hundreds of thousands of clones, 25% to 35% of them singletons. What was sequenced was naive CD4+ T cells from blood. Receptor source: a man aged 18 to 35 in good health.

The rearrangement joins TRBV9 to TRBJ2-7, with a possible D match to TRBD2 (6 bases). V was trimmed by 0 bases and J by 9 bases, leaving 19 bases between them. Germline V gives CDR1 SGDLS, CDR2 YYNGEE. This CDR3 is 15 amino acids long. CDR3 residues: CASSVEGGRTKRQYF. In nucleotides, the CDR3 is TGTGCCAGCAGCGTAGAAGGAGGGAGGACAAAAAGGCAGTACTTC.

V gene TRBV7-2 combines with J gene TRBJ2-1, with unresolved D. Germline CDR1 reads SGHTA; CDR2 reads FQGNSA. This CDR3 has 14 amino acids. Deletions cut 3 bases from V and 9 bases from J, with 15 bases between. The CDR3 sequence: CASSFRIQFVEQFF. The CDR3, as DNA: TGTGCCAGCAGCTTTCGAATCCAGTTCGTTGAGCAGTTCTTC.

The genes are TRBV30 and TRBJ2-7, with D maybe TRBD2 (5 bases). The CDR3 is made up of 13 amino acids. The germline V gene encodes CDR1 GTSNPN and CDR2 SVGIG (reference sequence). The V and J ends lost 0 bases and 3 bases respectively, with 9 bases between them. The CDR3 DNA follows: TGTGCCTGGAGTGTTTCCCGGGGCTACGAGCAGTACTTC. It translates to CAWSVSRGYEQYF.

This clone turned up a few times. CDR3 DNA sequence: TGTGCCAGCTCACCCCTAGCGGATCGTAGACCCGGGGAGCTGTTTTTT. This encodes CASSPLADRRPGELFF. The chain carries TRBV18 and TRBJ2-2; 7 positions match TRBD2. The CDR3 has 16 residues. Germline-derived CDR1 and CDR2 are KGHSH and LQKENI. V shed 3 bases, J shed 6 bases, and the junction held 10 bases outside the gene matches.

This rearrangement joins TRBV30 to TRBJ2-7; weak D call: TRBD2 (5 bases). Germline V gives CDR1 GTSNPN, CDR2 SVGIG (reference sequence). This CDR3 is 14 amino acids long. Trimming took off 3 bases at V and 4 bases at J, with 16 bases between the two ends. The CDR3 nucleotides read TGTGCCTGGAGAGCCGGGAAAACGTTGTACGAGCAGTACTTC. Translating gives CAWRAGKTLYEQYF.

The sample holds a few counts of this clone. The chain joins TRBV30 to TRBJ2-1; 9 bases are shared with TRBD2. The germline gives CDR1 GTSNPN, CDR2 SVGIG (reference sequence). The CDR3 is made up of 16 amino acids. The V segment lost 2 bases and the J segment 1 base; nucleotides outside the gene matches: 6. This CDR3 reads CAWSKRLAGSYNEQFF. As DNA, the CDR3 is TGTGCCTGGAGTAAAAGGCTAGCGGGGTCCTACAATGAGCAGTTCTTC. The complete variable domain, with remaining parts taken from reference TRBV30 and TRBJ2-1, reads SQTIHQWPATLVQPVGSPLSLECTVEGTSNPNLYWYRQAAGRGLQLLFYSVGIGQISSEVPQNLSASRPQDRQFILSSKKLLLSDSGFYLCAWSKRLAGSYNEQFFGPGTRLTVL.

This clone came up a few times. CDR3 sequence reads: CASREGGASTGELFF. For the CDR3, the DNA is TGCGCCAGCAGGGAAGGGGGCGCATCGACCGGGGAGCTGTTTTTT. The chain couples TRBV5-1 to TRBJ2-2, with 7 bases identical to TRBD1. V lost 5 bases to trimming and J lost 5 bases; unmatched junction nucleotides: 9. Germline CDR1 is SGHRS and CDR2 is YFSETQ. CDR3 length equals 15 residues.

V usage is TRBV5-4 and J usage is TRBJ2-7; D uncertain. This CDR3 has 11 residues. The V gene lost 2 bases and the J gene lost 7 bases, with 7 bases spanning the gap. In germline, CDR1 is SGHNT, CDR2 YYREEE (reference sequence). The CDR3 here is CASSFDREQYF. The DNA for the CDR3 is TGTGCCAGCAGCTTTGACCGTGAGCAGTACTTC.

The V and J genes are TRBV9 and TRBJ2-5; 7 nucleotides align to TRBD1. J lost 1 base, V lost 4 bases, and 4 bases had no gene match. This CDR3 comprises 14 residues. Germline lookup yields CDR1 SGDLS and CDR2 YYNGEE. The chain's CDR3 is CASSFRTGQETQYF. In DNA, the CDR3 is TGTGCCAGCAGCTTCCGGACAGGCCAAGAGACCCAGTACTTC.

The CDR3 loop reads CAISDGRPTSTDTQYF. The CDR3 region has the DNA TGTGCCATCAGTGATGGACGCCCAACTAGCACAGATACGCAGTATTTT. The chain recombines TRBV10-3 with TRBJ2-3; D ambiguous. The CDR3 is made up of 16 amino acids. V gave up 3 bases and J gave up 0 bases, with 13 bases separating them. Germline V lookup: CDR1 ENHRY, CDR2 SYGVKD.